The 20 T cell receptor beta chains below come from one sample, sequenced in a study of cytomegalovirus exposure and HLA in healthy donors. This PCR relied on a set of 60 Vbeta primers and 13 Jbeta primers. The assay was immunoSEQ multiplex PCR, and TCRdb's table has in-frame clones only and misses some. The data contain 110,000 to 150,000 clones, roughly four fifths of them singletons. Material: PBMCs. The receptors originated from a woman between 45 and 65 years old in good health and CMV-seropositive.

This chain uses TRBV4-2 with TRBJ2-3, with D maybe TRBD2 (6 bases). Trimming pared 4 bases from V and 6 bases from J, leaving 11 bases between. From germline, CDR1 is LGHNA and CDR2 YNFKEQ. The CDR3 has 13 amino acids. CDR3 DNA sequence: TGTGCCAGCAGCCTTAGGAGGGAGGATACGCAGTATTTT. It encodes CASSLRREDTQYF.

In regard to this clone: A read error may produce the germline difference seen at one junction end. This rearrangement joins TRBV5-1 to TRBJ2-7; D not resolved. CDR3 length: 11 amino acids. Looked up from germline, CDR1 is SGHRS and CDR2 is YFSETQ. CDR3 bases: TGTGCCAGCAGCCGTAATTACGAGCAGTACTTC. Its protein product is CASSRNYEQYF.

This chain connects TRBV2 to TRBJ2-7, with 14 bases identical to TRBD2. Germline CDR1 reads SNHLY; CDR2 reads FYNNEI. Trimming took 7 bases from V and 0 from J; bases not matched to a gene: 5. The CDR3 covers 16 residues. DNA of the CDR3: TGTGCCAGCACCGGAGGGACTAGCGGGGGCTCCTACGAGCAGTACTTC. Protein product: CASTGGTSGGSYEQYF.

The chain couples TRBV7-9 to TRBJ2-4; the match to TRBD1 covers 8 bases. The germline CDR1 and CDR2 sequences are SEHNR and FQNEAQ (reference sequence). V was clipped by 3 bases and J by 1 base; unmatched bases: 5. CDR3 length: 16 amino acids. DNA for the CDR3: TGTGCCAGCAGCTTGGGGAGGACAGGGGCCAAAAACATTCAGTACTTC. Translation: CASSLGRTGAKNIQYF.

The chain joins TRBV7-2 to TRBJ1-2; D perhaps matches TRBD1 (5 bases). The CDR3 spans 15 residues. The V and J ends lost 1 base and 4 bases respectively, with 13 bases between them. Germline V lookup: CDR1 SGHTA, CDR2 FQGNSA. The CDR3 here is CASSLDADSPYGYTF. Written as DNA, the CDR3 is TGTGCCAGCAGCTTAGACGCAGACAGCCCCTATGGCTACACCTTC.

The gene calls are TRBV12-5 and TRBJ2-7, with TRBD1 as a possible D gene (5 bases). Germline loops: CDR1 LGHNT, CDR2 FRNRAP. Trimming took off 5 bases at V and 0 bases at J, with 11 bases between the two ends. The CDR3 has 14 residues. CDR3 loop: CASGPDTSSYEQYF. CDR3 sequence (DNA): TGTGCTAGTGGTCCGGACACATCCTCCTACGAGCAGTACTTC.

V is TRBV18 and J is TRBJ1-2; D gene unclear. V lost 3 bases and J 7 bases, leaving 15 bases between the germline ends. Germline CDR1 reads KGHSH; CDR2 reads LQKENI. CDR3 length equals 14 residues. The CDR3 is CASSPERTTSGYTF. The CDR3 DNA reads as TGTGCCAGCTCACCTGAAAGAACGACTAGTGGCTACACCTTC.

The rearrangement links TRBV5-1 to TRBJ1-6, with D unresolved. This CDR3 contains 14 residues. Germline V gene lookup returns CDR1 SGHRS and CDR2 YFSETQ. V lost 0 bases, J lost 7 bases, and 8 bases lay in between. Written as DNA, the CDR3 is TGCGCCAGCAGCTTGGAACTAGGGAATTCACCCCTCCACTTT. It yields the protein CASSLELGNSPLHF.

The chain has TRBV28 and TRBJ2-5, with D unclear. The CDR3 is made up of 15 amino acids. Per germline, CDR1 MDHEN and CDR2 SYDVKM. V lost 5 bases and J lost 2, with 15 bases in between. The CDR3 nucleotides read TGTGCCAGCAGTCCCGCCTTGGCAGGTCAAGAGACCCAGTACTTC. It yields the protein CASSPALAGQETQYF.

The genes are TRBV6-5 and TRBJ2-3, with D possibly matching TRBD2 (6 bases). V was pared by 5 bases and J by 4 bases, with 13 bases between. The CDR3 consists of 14 residues. Germline V gives CDR1 MNHEY, CDR2 SVGAGI. CDR3 sequence: CASSPSGESDTQYF. CDR3 sequence (DNA): TGTGCCAGCAGTCCATCGGGGGAATCAGATACGCAGTATTTT.

The V call is TRBV2, the J call TRBJ2-3, with 10 bases fitting TRBD2. V shed 0 bases, J shed 6 bases, and the junction held 9 bases outside the gene matches. Germline CDR1 is SNHLY and CDR2 is FYNNEI. This CDR3 spans 17 amino acids. CDR3 sequence (DNA): TGTGCCAGCAGTGAAGCGAGTAGCGGGGGGCAATGGGATACGCAGTATTTT. Translating gives CASSEASSGGQWDTQYF.

The V and J genes are TRBV5-4 and TRBJ1-3; TRBD1 agrees at 8 bases. Trimming took 4 bases from V and 4 from J; bases not matched to a gene: 7. Germline V gene data show CDR1 as SGHNT and CDR2 as YYREEE (reference sequence). The CDR3 has 15 residues. The CDR3 spells CASSVGQGIGNTIYF. The CDR3 nucleotides read TGTGCCAGCAGCGTAGGACAGGGAATCGGAAACACCATATATTTT.

CDR3 sequence reads: CASSFLSRTGERVETQYF. The CDR3 DNA reads TGTGCCAGCAGCTTCCTCTCCCGGACAGGGGAGAGGGTAGAGACCCAGTACTTC. V and J are TRBV7-3 and TRBJ2-5, with 9 bases lining up with TRBD1. The CDR3 runs 18 residues. Trimming cost V 3 bases and J 4 bases; bases outside gene matches: 15. Germline CDR1 SGHTA, CDR2 FQGTGA.

J is TRBJ2-2 and V is TRBV6-5, with 10 bases matching TRBD1. The ends lost 2 bases at V and 8 bases at J; junction bases unmatched: 5. This CDR3 spans 15 amino acids. Germline values: CDR1 MNHEY, CDR2 SVGAGI. Written as DNA, the CDR3 is TGTGCCAGCAGTTACACCAGACAGGGGGCGGGGGAGCTGTTTTTT. Translation gives CASSYTRQGAGELFF.

V is TRBV7-2 and J is TRBJ1-2; 10 nucleotides align to TRBD1. Per germline, CDR1 SGHTA and CDR2 FQGNSA. Trimming at V came to 4 bases and at J to 7 bases, leaving 0 bases not matched to a gene. This CDR3 comprises 12 residues. The CDR3 sequence: CASSWDRGGYTF. The CDR3 bases are TGTGCCAGCAGCTGGGACAGGGGTGGCTACACCTTC.

This chain uses TRBV5-4 with TRBJ1-6; no reliable D call. Germline V CDR1 and CDR2: SGHNT, YYREEE (reference sequence). V lost 0 bases to trimming and J lost 7 bases, with 5 bases between them. The CDR3 loop spans 13 amino acids. CDR3 region: CASSLARNSPLHF. The CDR3 DNA reads as TGTGCCAGCAGCTTGGCCAGAAATTCACCCCTCCACTTT.

The chain has TRBV6-6 and TRBJ1-1; weak D call: TRBD1 (6 bases). Trimming left V 6 bases short and J 4 bases short, with 15 bases between. Looked up from germline, CDR1 is MNHNY and CDR2 is SVGAGI (reference sequence). The CDR3 contains 14 residues. CDR3 DNA: TGTGCCAGCAGGGTACAGGGAGCAGGCACTGAAGCTTTCTTT. Translated, it gives CASRVQGAGTEAFF.

The chain has TRBV7-2 and TRBJ1-1; 10 bases agree with TRBD1. Germline CDR1 is SGHTA and CDR2 is FQGNSA. Losses at the gene ends were 4 bases for V and 3 bases for J; bases not matched to a gene: 5. The CDR3 runs to 15 residues. The CDR3 region is CASSSDRGPHTEAFF. Written as DNA, the CDR3 is TGTGCCAGCAGCTCCGACAGGGGGCCCCACACTGAAGCTTTCTTT.

The rearrangement links TRBV7-3 to TRBJ1-1; TRBD1 matches 8 bases. Germline V CDR1 and CDR2: SGHTA, FQGTGA. The CDR3 length is 15 residues. J lost 1 base, V lost 1 base, and 2 bases had no gene match. CDR3 in amino acids: CASSLRGTGNTEAFF. CDR3 coding DNA: TGTGCCAGCAGCTTAAGGGGGACAGGGAACACTGAAGCTTTCTTT.

The chain employs TRBV6-5 and TRBJ1-6; 8 bases line up with TRBD1. Trimming took 0 bases from V and 13 from J; bases not matched to a gene: 8. Germline CDR1 is MNHEY and CDR2 is SVGAGI. CDR3 size: 15 residues. CDR3 residues: CASSYSGDRGFPLHF. CDR3 sequence (DNA): TGTGCCAGCAGTTACTCAGGAGACAGGGGTTTTCCCCTCCACTTT.